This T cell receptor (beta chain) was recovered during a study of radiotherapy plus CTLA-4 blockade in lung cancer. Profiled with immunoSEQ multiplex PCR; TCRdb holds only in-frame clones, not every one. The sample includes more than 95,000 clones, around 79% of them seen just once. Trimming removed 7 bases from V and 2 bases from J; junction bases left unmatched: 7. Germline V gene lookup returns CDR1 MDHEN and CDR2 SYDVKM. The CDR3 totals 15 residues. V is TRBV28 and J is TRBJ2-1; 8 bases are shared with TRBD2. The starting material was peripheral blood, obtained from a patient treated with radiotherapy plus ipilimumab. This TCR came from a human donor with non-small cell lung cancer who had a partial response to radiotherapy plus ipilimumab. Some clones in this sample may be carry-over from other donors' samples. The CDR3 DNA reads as TGTGCCAGCACCCTTGGCGGGGGGCCCTACAATGAGCAGTTCTTC. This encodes CASTLGGGPYNEQFF.